This is a list of T cell receptor beta chains from one sample in a study of CD8 T cells in Susac syndrome. TCRdb itself ran the immunoSEQ multiplex PCR reads through MiXCR, one entry per CDR3 protein. The data contain tens of thousands of distinct CDR3 sequences, 93% of them singletons. Input material: CD4+ T cells from PBMCs. The receptors come from a human donor with Susac syndrome. The CDR3 runs from the conserved cysteine through the conserved F or W. The D gene is left open where the match is weak. Clone size is stated in some rows and not others, as once, few, many or a class when expanded.

NA	TRBV11-2	NA	TRBJ2-7	CASSLEGLSDEQYF	TGTGCCAGCAGCTTGGAGGGGTTAAGCGACGAGCAGTACTTC
NA	TRBV20-1	NA	TRBJ1-2	CSAIPRESVYTF	TGCAGTGCTATCCCCCGGGAGAGCGTCTACACCTTC
NA	TRBV12-3/TRBV12-4	NA	TRBJ2-7	CASSPTATGYEQYF	TGTGCCAGCAGCCCGACCGCGACCGGCTACGAGCAGTACTTC
few	TRBV6-2/TRBV6-3	NA	TRBJ1-1	CASRYIQTGNTEAFF	TGTGCCAGCAGGTACATCCAAACAGGGAACACTGAAGCTTTCTTT
NA	TRBV5-1	TRBD1	TRBJ1-5	CASSWTGDNQPQHF	TGCGCCAGCAGCTGGACAGGGGACAATCAGCCCCAGCATTTT
NA	TRBV9	NA	TRBJ1-6	CASSVGSGDYSPLHF	TGTGCCAGCAGCGTAGGTTCAGGGGATTATTCACCCCTCCACTTT
few	TRBV28	TRBD1	TRBJ2-1	CASSLSRGLPFF	TGTGCCAGCAGTCTGTCCAGGGGGCTGCCGTTCTTC
NA	TRBV20-1	NA	TRBJ2-2	CSAKDSLNTGELFF	TGCAGTGCGAAAGACAGCCTGAACACCGGGGAGCTGTTTTTT
NA	TRBV4-3	TRBD1	TRBJ1-1	CASSTGRTGGRIDTEAFF	TGCGCCAGCAGCACAGGGCGGACAGGGGGACGTATTGACACTGAAGCTTTCTTT
once	TRBV23-1	NA	TRBJ2-7	CASPPPGEVMIPYEQYF	TGCGCCAGCCCCCCTCCGGGAGAGGTTATGATCCCCTACGAGCAGTACTTC
NA	TRBV4-2	NA	TRBJ1-3	CASSAPGTNGNTIYF	TGTGCCAGCAGCGCCCCCGGGACAAATGGAAACACCATATATTTT
NA	TRBV6-7	NA	TRBJ1-1	CASSYSRVRNTEAFF	TGTGCCAGCAGTTACTCGAGGGTTCGAAACACTGAAGCTTTCTTT
NA	TRBV19	NA	TRBJ1-5	CASSRGDQPQHF	TGTGCCAGTAGTAGAGGGGATCAGCCCCAGCATTTT
once	TRBV7-8	NA	TRBJ2-1	CASSLGVDGNEQFF	TGTGCCAGCAGCTTAGGGGTCGACGGCAATGAGCAGTTCTTC
NA	TRBV28	NA	TRBJ2-7	CATIYRDSYEQYF	TGTGCCACCATATACAGGGACTCCTACGAGCAGTACTTC
NA	TRBV7-2	NA	TRBJ2-2	CASRAFSTGELFF	TGTGCCAGCAGAGCTTTTTCCACCGGGGAGCTGTTTTTT
NA	TRBV12-3/TRBV12-4	TRBD2	TRBJ2-2	CASTPSGTGTGELFF	TGTGCCAGCACCCCGAGCGGGACGGGGACCGGGGAGCTGTTTTTT
NA	TRBV3-1	TRBD1	TRBJ2-7	CASSLVSGGTSYEQYF	TGTGCCAGCAGCCTAGTCTCAGGGGGCACTTCCTACGAGCAGTACTTC
NA	TRBV7-2	TRBD1	TRBJ2-7	CASSRTGEKRYF	TGTGCCAGCAGCCGGACAGGAGAAAAGCGGTACTTC
NA	TRBV28	NA	TRBJ2-2	CASSLYRGGTGELFF	TGTGCCAGCAGTTTATACAGGGGAGGTACCGGGGAGCTGTTTTTT